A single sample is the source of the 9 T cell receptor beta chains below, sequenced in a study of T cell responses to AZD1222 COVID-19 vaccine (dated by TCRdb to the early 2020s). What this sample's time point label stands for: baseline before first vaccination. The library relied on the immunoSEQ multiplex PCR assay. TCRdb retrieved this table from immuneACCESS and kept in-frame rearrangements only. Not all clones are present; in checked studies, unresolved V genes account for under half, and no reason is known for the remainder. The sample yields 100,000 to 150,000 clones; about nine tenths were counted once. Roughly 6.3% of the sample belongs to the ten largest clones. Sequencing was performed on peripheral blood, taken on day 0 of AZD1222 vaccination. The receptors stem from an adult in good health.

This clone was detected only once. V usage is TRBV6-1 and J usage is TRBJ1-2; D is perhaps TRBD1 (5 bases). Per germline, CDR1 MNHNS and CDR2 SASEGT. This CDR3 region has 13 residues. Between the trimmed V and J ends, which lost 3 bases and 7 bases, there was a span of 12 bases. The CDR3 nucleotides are TGTGCCAGCAGTGATGAGGGGCGCGTTGGCTACACCTTC. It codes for CASSDEGRVGYTF.

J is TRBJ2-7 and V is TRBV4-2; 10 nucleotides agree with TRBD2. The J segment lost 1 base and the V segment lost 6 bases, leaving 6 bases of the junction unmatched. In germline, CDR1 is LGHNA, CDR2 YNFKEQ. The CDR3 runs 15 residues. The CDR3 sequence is CASRKRTSGSYEQYF. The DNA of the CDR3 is TGTGCCAGCAGGAAGAGGACTAGCGGTTCCTACGAGCAGTACTTC.

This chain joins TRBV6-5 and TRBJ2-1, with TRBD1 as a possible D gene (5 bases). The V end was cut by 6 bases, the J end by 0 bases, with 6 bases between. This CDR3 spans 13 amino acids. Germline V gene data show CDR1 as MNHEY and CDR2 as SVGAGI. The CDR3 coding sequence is TGTGCCAGCAGAGACAGCTCCTACAATGAGCAGTTCTTC. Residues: CASRDSSYNEQFF.

The CDR3 DNA reads as TGTGCCAGCAGCTTAGTGGCAGGGCCCTCCTCACCCCTCCACTTT. This sequence encodes CASSLVAGPSSPLHF. The chain recombines TRBV7-2 with TRBJ1-6; possibly TRBD1 for D (5 bases). Per germline, CDR1 SGHTA and CDR2 FQGNSA. This CDR3 spans 15 amino acids. Trimming stripped 1 base from V and 10 bases from J, with 14 bases between.

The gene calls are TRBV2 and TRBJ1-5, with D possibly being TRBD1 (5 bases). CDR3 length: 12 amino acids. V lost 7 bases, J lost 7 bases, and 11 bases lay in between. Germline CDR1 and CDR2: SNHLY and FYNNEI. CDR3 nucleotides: TGTGCCAGCAACTCAGGGCGACAGCCCCAGCATTTT. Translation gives CASNSGRQPQHF.

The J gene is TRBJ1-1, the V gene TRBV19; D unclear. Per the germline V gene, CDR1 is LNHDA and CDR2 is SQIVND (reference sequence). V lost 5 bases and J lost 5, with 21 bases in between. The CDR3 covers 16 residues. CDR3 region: CASSLPSGGLQTEAFF. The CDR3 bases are TGTGCCAGTAGTCTCCCATCCGGCGGGTTGCAGACTGAAGCTTTCTTT.

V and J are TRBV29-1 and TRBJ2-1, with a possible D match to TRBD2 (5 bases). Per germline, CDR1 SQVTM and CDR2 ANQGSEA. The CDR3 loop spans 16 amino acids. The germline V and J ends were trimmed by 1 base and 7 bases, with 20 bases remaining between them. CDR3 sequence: CSVEGGLYHSGNEQFF. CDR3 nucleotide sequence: TGCAGCGTTGAAGGAGGACTGTATCATTCTGGGAATGAGCAGTTCTTC.

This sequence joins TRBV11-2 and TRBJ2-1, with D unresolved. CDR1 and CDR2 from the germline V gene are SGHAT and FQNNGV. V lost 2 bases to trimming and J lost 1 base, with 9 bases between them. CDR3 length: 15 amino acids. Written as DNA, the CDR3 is TGTGCCAGCAGCTTAACCAGTACGTCCTACAATGAGCAGTTCTTC. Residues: CASSLTSTSYNEQFF.

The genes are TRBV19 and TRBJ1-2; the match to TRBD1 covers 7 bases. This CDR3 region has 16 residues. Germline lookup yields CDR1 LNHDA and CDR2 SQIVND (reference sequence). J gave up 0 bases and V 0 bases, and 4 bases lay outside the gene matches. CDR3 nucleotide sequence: TGTGCCAGTAGTATAGACCCCGGGACAGCTAACTATGGCTACACCTTC. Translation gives CASSIDPGTANYGYTF.